One and the same sample provided the 23 T cell receptor beta chains below, sequenced in a study of regulatory T cells in long-lasting Graves disease. Arm-PCR with iRepertoire HTBI primers amplified the CDR3 regions for these TCR beta libraries. TCRdb reprocessed the multiplex PCR reads via MiXCR and lists one record per CDR3 protein. This sample carries 420,000 or so distinct CDR3 sequences, about 15% of them seen once, and the ten largest clones take about 23%. Described time point: newly diagnosed GD, antithyroid drugs for less than 3 months. The TCR library used RNA extracted from PBMCs. Separately, the same data were catalogued under a study of T cells in Graves' hyperthyroidism and ophthalmopathy.

The sequencing used peripheral blood mononuclear cells (PBMCs), collected at new diagnosis, from a patient treated with antithyroid drugs. Receptor source: a woman under 30 with Graves disease.

The sample holds many counts of this clonotype. The chain uses TRBV5-5 and TRBJ2-1; D is undetermined. CDR1 SGHKS and CDR2 YYEKEE come from the germline V gene (reference sequence). The CDR3 is 12 amino acids. V was shortened by 4 bases and J by 2 bases, with 4 bases between the two germline ends. CDR3 sequence (DNA): TGTGCCAGCAGCCAAGCCTACAATGAGCAGTTCTTC. It is translated as CASSQAYNEQFF.

This clonotype was found a few times. The gene calls are TRBV5-6 and TRBJ2-2; maybe TRBD2 (6 bases). The ends were cut back, 4 bases at V and 4 bases at J, with 17 bases in the middle. This CDR3 spans 16 amino acids. Germline V CDR1 and CDR2: SGHDT, YYEEEE. This CDR3 reads CASSGNAGHSTGELFF. The CDR3 DNA follows: TGTGCCAGCAGCGGAAATGCGGGGCATAGCACCGGGGAGCTGTTTTTT.

The chain recombines TRBV11-1 with TRBJ2-2; D is uncertain. Germline CDR1 is SGHAT and CDR2 is FQDESV (reference sequence). The CDR3 is made up of 14 amino acids. The V and J ends lost 5 bases and 0 bases respectively, with 7 bases between them. For the CDR3, the DNA is TGTGCCAGCAGCAAACTATCGAACACCGGGGAGCTGTTTTTT. This encodes CASSKLSNTGELFF.

This chain connects TRBV4-1 to TRBJ2-3; TRBD1 matches 7 bases. The germline V gene encodes CDR1 MGHRA and CDR2 YSYEKL. CDR3 length: 14 amino acids. Unmatched junction bases numbered 3, after V lost 2 bases and J lost 4 bases. The CDR3 here is CASSQIQGADTQYF. Here the CDR3 DNA reads TGCGCCAGCAGCCAAATTCAGGGGGCAGATACGCAGTATTTT.

This clonotype was seen at least ten times. The chain links TRBV12-3 or TRBV12-4 to TRBJ1-3; TRBD1 matches at 9 bases. The CDR3 contains 17 residues. The V gene end was trimmed by 6 bases and the J gene end by 1 base; junction bases not matched to a gene: 10. In nucleotides, the CDR3 is TGTGCCAGCAGGGGACAGGGTCCCAACCCTTCTGGAAACACCATATATTTT. It is translated as CASRGQGPNPSGNTIYF.

There are many counts of this clonotype. This chain links TRBV6-2 or TRBV6-3 with TRBJ2-1; TRBD2 aligns across 10 bases. V lost 8 bases and J lost 6; bases outside the gene matches: 7. Germline loops: CDR1 MNHEY, CDR2 SVGEGT. This CDR3 is built from 14 residues. CDR3 coding DNA: TGTGCCAGCTCGCAAGCGGGAGGGCGCAATGAGCAGTTCTTC. This encodes CASSQAGGRNEQFF.

The V gene is TRBV20-1, the J gene TRBJ2-7, with 12 bases that match TRBD2. The CDR3 contains 18 residues. Germline values: CDR1 DFQATT, CDR2 SNEGSKA (reference sequence). J was trimmed by 3 bases and V by 0 bases; bases with no gene match: 12. CDR3 residues: CSARDRGTSGLGIYEQYF. Written as DNA, the CDR3 is TGCAGTGCTAGAGATCGGGGGACTAGCGGGTTAGGGATCTACGAGCAGTACTTC.

This clonotype was observed many times. The chain is built from TRBV11-1 and TRBJ2-7, with D possibly matching TRBD2 (7 bases). The CDR3 totals 16 residues. Germline lookup yields CDR1 SGHAT and CDR2 FQDESV (reference sequence). Trimming left V 3 bases short and J 0 bases short, with 15 bases between. The chain's CDR3 is CASSFSGGISSYEQYF. CDR3 DNA: TGTGCCAGCAGCTTCTCGGGGGGCATTAGCTCCTACGAGCAGTACTTC.

This clonotype was seen repeatedly, ten times or more. The genes are TRBV28 and TRBJ2-7; maybe TRBD1 (6 bases). Germline V gene sequence: CDR1 MDHEN, CDR2 SYDVKM. There are 16 residues in the CDR3. V lost 6 bases and J lost 2, with 20 bases in between. This CDR3 is CASSSMGPGVTYEQYF. The CDR3 DNA follows: TGTGCCAGCAGCTCGATGGGGCCAGGGGTCACCTACGAGCAGTACTTC.

This chain connects TRBV4-1 to TRBJ2-7; 12 nucleotides line up with TRBD2. From germline, CDR1 is MGHRA and CDR2 YSYEKL. Germline trimming cut 4 bases from V and 3 bases from J; bases unmatched to any gene: 10. This CDR3 contains 17 residues. The chain's CDR3 is CASSLEPGLAGYYEQYF. The CDR3 DNA reads TGCGCCAGCAGCCTAGAACCGGGACTAGCGGGCTACTACGAGCAGTACTTC.

This clonotype was detected many times. The chain carries TRBV6-2 or TRBV6-3 and TRBJ2-5, with 8 bases aligning to TRBD1. CDR3 size: 13 residues. Unmatched junction bases numbered 5, after V lost 7 bases and J lost 4 bases. In germline, CDR1 is MNHEY, CDR2 SVGEGT. In DNA form, the CDR3 reads TGTGCCAGCACCCAGACAGGGGTAGAGACCCAGTACTTC. It specifies CASTQTGVETQYF.

This clonotype was seen repeatedly, ten times or more. This chain links TRBV7-9 with TRBJ2-1; 14 bases align to TRBD2. Trimming removed 0 bases from V and 9 bases from J; junction bases left unmatched: 10. The CDR3 length is 18 residues. Germline CDR1 reads SEHNR; CDR2 reads FQNEAQ (reference sequence). The DNA of the CDR3 is TGTGCCAGCAGCTTAGCGGAAGTAGGACTAGCGGGAGGTAGTGAGCAGTTCTTC. It specifies CASSLAEVGLAGGSEQFF.

This clonotype has more than one count but fewer than ten. V usage is TRBV7-9 and J usage is TRBJ2-1; 9 bases are shared with TRBD2. Germline V gives CDR1 SEHNR, CDR2 FQNEAQ (reference sequence). The CDR3 runs to 16 residues. Trimming cost V 2 bases and J 4 bases; bases outside gene matches: 6. This CDR3 reads CASSLPSGIIYNEQFF. CDR3 bases: TGTGCCAGCAGCTTACCTAGCGGGATTATTTACAATGAGCAGTTCTTC.

The chain carries TRBV6-1 and TRBJ2-1, with D maybe TRBD2 (5 bases). Germline V lookup: CDR1 MNHNS, CDR2 SASEGT. The CDR3 is made up of 14 amino acids. V was pared by 4 bases and J by 1 base, with 8 bases between. The CDR3 sequence: CASSAAGSYNEQFF. The CDR3, as DNA: TGTGCCAGCAGTGCGGCGGGTTCCTACAATGAGCAGTTCTTC.

This clonotype was picked up a small number of times. V is TRBV24-1 and J is TRBJ2-5, with 10 positions matching TRBD1. The V gene end was trimmed by 4 bases and the J gene end by 2 bases; junction bases not matched to a gene: 3. Germline V lookup: CDR1 KGHDR, CDR2 SFDVKD. The CDR3 extends over 15 amino acids. Written as DNA, the CDR3 is TGTGCCACCAGTGACTGGGACAGGGGACAAGAGACCCAGTACTTC. It translates to CATSDWDRGQETQYF.

The chain recombines TRBV19 with TRBJ1-5; the match to TRBD1 covers 8 bases. V gave up 1 base and J gave up 7 bases; unmatched junction bases: 6. The CDR3 is made up of 15 amino acids. Germline-derived CDR1 and CDR2 are LNHDA and SQIVND (reference sequence). CDR3 in amino acids: CASSIGAGGGQPQHF. The DNA of the CDR3 is TGTGCCAGTAGTATAGGCGCAGGGGGCGGACAGCCCCAGCATTTT.

The DNA of the CDR3 is TGTGCCACCAGCAACCTACTAGCGACCCGTGGGGATGAGCAGTTCTTC. Residues: CATSNLLATRGDEQFF. The chain carries TRBV15 and TRBJ2-1; TRBD2 matches at 7 bases. Germline V gene lookup returns CDR1 LNHNV and CDR2 YYDKDF (reference sequence). The length of the CDR3 is 16 residues. Losses at the gene ends were 4 bases for V and 8 bases for J; bases not matched to a gene: 14. Looking up the rest from reference TRBV15 and TRBJ2-1 gives the full variable domain: DAMVIQNPRYQVTQFGKPVTLSCSQTLNHNVMYWYQQKSSQAPKLLFHYYDKDFNNEADTPDNFQSRRPNTSFCFLDIRSPGLGDTAMYLCATSNLLATRGDEQFFGPGTRLTVL.

This clonotype occurred a few times. This rearrangement joins TRBV5-6 to TRBJ1-2, with 7 nucleotides matching TRBD1. The V and J ends lost 3 bases and 1 base, in that order; junction bases with no gene match: 6. There are 15 residues in the CDR3. The V gene's germline CDR1 is SGHDT and CDR2 YYEEEE. The CDR3 DNA is TGTGCCAGCAGCTCGGGGACAGCTTATAACTATGGCTACACCTTC. This codes for CASSSGTAYNYGYTF.

This clonotype was observed at least ten times. This chain joins TRBV4-1 and TRBJ2-3; 10 positions agree with TRBD2. This CDR3 region has 15 residues. Trimming at V came to 1 base and at J to 5 bases, leaving 3 bases not matched to a gene. The V gene's germline CDR1 is MGHRA and CDR2 YSYEKL. DNA of the CDR3: TGCGCCAGCAGCCAAGGTCTAGCGGGAGTAGATACGCAGTATTTT. Translated: CASSQGLAGVDTQYF.

This clonotype was seen a handful of times. The chain uses TRBV7-2 and TRBJ2-7; D is unclear. In germline, CDR1 is SGHTA, CDR2 FQGNSA. V shed 1 base and J shed 2 bases, with 18 bases lying between them. The CDR3 has 17 residues. CDR3 in DNA: TGTGCCAGCAGCTTAGTGGTGGGCTCTCTTTTAACCTACGAGCAGTACTTC. This sequence encodes CASSLVVGSLLTYEQYF. Supplemented by reference TRBV7-2 and TRBJ2-7, the full variable domain reads GAGVSQSPSNKVTEKGKDVELRCDPISGHTALYWYRQSLGQGLEFLIYFQGNSAPDKSGLPSDRFSAERTGGSVSTLTIQRTQQEDSAVYLCASSLVVGSLLTYEQYFGPGTRLTVT.

This clonotype showed up just a few times. CDR3 in DNA: TGTGCCAGCAGCTTAGTGGGAGGTCTAAATGAGCAGTTCTTC. Translation gives CASSLVGGLNEQFF. The chain has TRBV13 and TRBJ2-1; tentatively, D is TRBD2 (6 bases). This CDR3 is built from 14 residues. In germline, CDR1 is PRHDT, CDR2 FYEKMQ (reference sequence). Trimming stripped 1 base from V and 7 bases from J, with 11 bases between.

This clonotype occurred many times. V gene TRBV28 combines with J gene TRBJ1-1, with 7 bases fitting TRBD1. The CDR3 is 14 amino acids. The germline V gene has CDR1 MDHEN and CDR2 SYDVKM. V dropped 6 bases and J dropped 10; count of bases not matched to a gene: 14. CDR3 DNA: TGTGCCAGCAGCCAGACCGGGACAGACGACAGAGCTTTCTTT. Its translation is CASSQTGTDDRAFF.

Ten or more counts support this clonotype. The rearrangement joins TRBV2 to TRBJ1-5, with D unresolved. Trimming shortened V by 5 bases and J by 0 bases, and 8 bases separated the two germline ends. Germline V gene data show CDR1 as SNHLY and CDR2 as FYNNEI. There are 14 residues in the CDR3. This CDR3 reads CASSTQISNQPQHF. CDR3 nucleotides: TGTGCCAGCAGTACGCAGATTAGCAATCAGCCCCAGCATTTT.